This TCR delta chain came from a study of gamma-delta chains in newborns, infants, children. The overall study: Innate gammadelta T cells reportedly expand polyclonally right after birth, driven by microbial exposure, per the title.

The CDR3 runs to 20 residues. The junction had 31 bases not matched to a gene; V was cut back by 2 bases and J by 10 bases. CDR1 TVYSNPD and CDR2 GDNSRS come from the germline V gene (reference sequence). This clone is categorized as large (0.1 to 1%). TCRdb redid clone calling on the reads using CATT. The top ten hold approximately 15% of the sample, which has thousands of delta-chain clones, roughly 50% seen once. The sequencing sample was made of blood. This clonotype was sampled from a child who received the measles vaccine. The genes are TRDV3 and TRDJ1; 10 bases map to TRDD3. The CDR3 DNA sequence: TGTGCCTTTGGAGGCCTTCCTTGCCCACCCTGGGGGATAAGGGAGGTCGGACTCATCTTT. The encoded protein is CAFGGLPCPPWGIREVGLIF.